This TCR beta chain comes out of a study of blood T cell repertoires in COVID-19. About the study: COVID-19 samples collected from the United States, Italy and Spain covered acute and convalescent phases.

Original processing methods: Reference gene primer amplification gave nucleated cell count estimates. The method was immunoSEQ multiplex PCR; TCRdb's version includes in-frame clones alone and lacks a portion of them. That table gives V, J and clone size, and the DNA gave D and trimming. The sample has roughly 200,000 clones, around 80% seen once; the top ten hold 2.5% to 3.5%. This CDR3 region has 12 residues. Germline loops: CDR1 SGHTA, CDR2 FQGNSA. The V and J ends lost 5 bases and 16 bases respectively, with 17 bases between them. This chain links TRBV7-2 with TRBJ1-4; D is possibly TRBD1 (5 bases). The clonotype was recovered from a woman older than 75 with active or convalescent COVID-19. Sequenced: peripheral blood. The CDR3 region is CASSTGDSRRFF. For the CDR3, the DNA is TGTGCCAGCAGCACCGGGGACTCCCGGCGGTTTTTT.